The clone carrying this T cell receptor (beta chain) was detected once. The ends were cut back, 5 bases at V and 0 bases at J, with 13 bases in the middle. The CDR3 is made up of 15 amino acids. The germline gives CDR1 SGHAT, CDR2 FQNNGV. This specimen belongs to a study of blood T cell repertoires in COVID-19. Study at large: PBMCs, B-cell-depleted T cells, or T cells were the source of the cDNA or gDNA that made up the material.

Authors' methods: For nucleated cells, counts were estimated from reference gene primer amplification. TCRdb's copy holds only in-frame clones and misses some; the assay was immunoSEQ multiplex PCR. Clone size and the V and J calls come from that table; the DNA yielded D and trimming. The sample has 300,000 to 350,000 clones, approximately 90% seen once. The sample taken for sequencing was peripheral blood. The chain recombines TRBV11-2 with TRBJ2-5; D is possibly TRBD1 (6 bases). This TCR was recovered from a young woman with COVID-19, enrolled during active disease. The CDR3 bases are TGTGCCAGCAGCCTCAGGGGTACCTACCAAGAGACCCAGTACTTC. Translating it yields CASSLRGTYQETQYF.